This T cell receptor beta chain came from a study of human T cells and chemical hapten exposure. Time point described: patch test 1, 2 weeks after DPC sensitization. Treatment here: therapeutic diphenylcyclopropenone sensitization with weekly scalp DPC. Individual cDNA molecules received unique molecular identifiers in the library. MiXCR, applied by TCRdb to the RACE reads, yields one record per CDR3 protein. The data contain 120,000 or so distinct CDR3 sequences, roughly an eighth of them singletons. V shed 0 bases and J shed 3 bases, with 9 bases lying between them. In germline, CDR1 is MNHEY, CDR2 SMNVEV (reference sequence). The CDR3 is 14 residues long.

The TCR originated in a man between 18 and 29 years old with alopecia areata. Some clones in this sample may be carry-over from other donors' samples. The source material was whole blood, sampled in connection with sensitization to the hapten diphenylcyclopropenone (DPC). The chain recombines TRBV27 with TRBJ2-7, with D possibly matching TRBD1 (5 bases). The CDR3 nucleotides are TGTGCCAGCAGTTTATCGGCCAGGGACTACGAGCAGTACTTC. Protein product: CASSLSARDYEQYF.